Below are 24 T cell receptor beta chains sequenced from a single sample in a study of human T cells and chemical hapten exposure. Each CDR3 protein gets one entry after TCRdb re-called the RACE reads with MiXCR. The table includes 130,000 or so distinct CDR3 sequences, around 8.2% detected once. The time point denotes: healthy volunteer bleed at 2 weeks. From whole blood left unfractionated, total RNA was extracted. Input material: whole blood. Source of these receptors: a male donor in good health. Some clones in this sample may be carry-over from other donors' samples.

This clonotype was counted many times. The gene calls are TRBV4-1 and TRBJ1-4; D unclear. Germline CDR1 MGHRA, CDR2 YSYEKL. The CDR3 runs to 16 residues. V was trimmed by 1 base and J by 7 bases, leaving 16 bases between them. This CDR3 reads CASSQGGGLIIEKLFF. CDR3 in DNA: TGCGCCAGCAGCCAAGGGGGAGGACTTATTATTGAAAAACTGTTTTTT.

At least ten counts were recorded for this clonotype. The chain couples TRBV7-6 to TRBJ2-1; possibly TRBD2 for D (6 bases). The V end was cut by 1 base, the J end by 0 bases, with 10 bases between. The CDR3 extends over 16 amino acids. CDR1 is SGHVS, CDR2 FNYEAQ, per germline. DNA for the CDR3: TGTGCCAGCAGCTTAGAGGCGGGGAGCTCCTACAATGAGCAGTTCTTC. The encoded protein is CASSLEAGSSYNEQFF. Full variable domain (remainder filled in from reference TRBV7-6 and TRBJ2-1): GAGVSQSPRYKVTKRGQDVALRCDPISGHVSLYWYRQALGQGPEFLTYFNYEAQQDKSGLPNDRFSAERPEGSISTLTIQRTEQRDSAMYRCASSLEAGSSYNEQFFGPGTRLTVL.

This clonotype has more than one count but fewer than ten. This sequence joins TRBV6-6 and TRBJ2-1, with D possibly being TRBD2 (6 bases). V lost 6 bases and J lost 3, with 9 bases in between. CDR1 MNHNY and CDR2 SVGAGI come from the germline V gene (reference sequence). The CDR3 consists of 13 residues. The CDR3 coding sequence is TGTGCCAGCAGATGGACTATCTACAATGAGCAGTTCTTC. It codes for CASRWTIYNEQFF.

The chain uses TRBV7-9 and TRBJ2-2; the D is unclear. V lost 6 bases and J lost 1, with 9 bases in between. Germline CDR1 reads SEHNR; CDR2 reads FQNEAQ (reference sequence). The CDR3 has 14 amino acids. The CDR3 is CASREFGNTGELFF. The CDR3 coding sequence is TGTGCCAGCAGGGAGTTTGGGAACACCGGGGAGCTGTTTTTT.

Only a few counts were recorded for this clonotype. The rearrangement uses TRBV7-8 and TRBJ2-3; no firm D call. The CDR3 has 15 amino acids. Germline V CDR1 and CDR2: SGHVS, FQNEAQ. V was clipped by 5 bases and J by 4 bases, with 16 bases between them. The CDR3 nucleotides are TGTGCCAGCAGCCCGAGACCCAGAGCACCAGATACGCAGTATTTT. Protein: CASSPRPRAPDTQYF.

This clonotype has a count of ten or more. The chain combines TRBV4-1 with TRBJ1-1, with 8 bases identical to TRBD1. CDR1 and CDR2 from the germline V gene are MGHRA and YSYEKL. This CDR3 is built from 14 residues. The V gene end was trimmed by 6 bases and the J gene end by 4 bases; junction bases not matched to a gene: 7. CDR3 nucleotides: TGCGCCAGCAGGGGCAGGGGGCCCTTCACTGAAGCTTTCTTT. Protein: CASRGRGPFTEAFF.

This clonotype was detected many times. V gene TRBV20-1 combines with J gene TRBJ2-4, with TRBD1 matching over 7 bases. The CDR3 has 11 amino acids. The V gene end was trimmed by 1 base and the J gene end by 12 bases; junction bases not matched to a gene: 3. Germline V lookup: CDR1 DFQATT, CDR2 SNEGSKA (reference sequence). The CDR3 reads CSARADRDQYF. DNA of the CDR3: TGCAGTGCTAGAGCAGACAGGGATCAGTACTTC.

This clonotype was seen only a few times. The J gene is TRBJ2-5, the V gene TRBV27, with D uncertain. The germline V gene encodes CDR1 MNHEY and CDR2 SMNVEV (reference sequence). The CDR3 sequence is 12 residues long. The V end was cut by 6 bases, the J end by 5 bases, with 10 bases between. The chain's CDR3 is CASRRSRETQYF. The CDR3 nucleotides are TGTGCCAGCAGACGGTCGAGGGAGACCCAGTACTTC.

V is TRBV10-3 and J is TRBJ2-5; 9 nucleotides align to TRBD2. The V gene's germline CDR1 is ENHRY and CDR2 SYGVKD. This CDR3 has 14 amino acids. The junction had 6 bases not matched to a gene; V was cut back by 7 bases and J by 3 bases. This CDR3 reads CAITPSGIKETQYF. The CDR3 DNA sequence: TGTGCCATCACTCCTAGCGGGATTAAAGAGACCCAGTACTTC.

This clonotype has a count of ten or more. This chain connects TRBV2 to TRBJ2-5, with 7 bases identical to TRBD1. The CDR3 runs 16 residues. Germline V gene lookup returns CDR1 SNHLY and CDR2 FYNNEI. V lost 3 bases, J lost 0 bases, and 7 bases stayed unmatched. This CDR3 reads CASSETGSMYQETQYF. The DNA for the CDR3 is TGTGCCAGCAGTGAGACAGGGTCCATGTACCAAGAGACCCAGTACTTC.

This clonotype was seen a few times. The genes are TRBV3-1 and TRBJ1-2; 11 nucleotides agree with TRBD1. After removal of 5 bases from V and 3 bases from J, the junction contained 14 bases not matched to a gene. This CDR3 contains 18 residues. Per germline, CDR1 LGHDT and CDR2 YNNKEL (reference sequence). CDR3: CASSVRPGQGGSDYGYTF. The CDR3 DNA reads TGTGCCAGCAGCGTACGACCGGGACAGGGGGGCTCGGACTATGGCTACACCTTC.

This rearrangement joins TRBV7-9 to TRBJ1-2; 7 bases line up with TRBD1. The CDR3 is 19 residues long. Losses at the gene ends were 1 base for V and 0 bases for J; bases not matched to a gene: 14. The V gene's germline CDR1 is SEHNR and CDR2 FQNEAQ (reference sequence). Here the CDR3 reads CASSLESGAGDSSNYGYTF. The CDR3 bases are TGTGCCAGCAGCTTAGAGTCGGGCGCAGGGGACAGTTCTAACTATGGCTACACCTTC.

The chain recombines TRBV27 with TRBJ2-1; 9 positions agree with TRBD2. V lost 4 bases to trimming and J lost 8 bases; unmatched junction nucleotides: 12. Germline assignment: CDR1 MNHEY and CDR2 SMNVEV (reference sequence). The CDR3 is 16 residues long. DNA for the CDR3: TGTGCCAGCAGTTCCCCAGCGGGAGGCCATGGGTATGAGCAGTTCTTC. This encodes CASSSPAGGHGYEQFF.

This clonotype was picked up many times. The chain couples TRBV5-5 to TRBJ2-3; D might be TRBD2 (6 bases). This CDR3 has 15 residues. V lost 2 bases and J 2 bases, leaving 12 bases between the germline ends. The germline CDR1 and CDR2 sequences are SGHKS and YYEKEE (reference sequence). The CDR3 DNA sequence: TGTGCCAGCAGCTTTAGCGGATTAAACACAGATACGCAGTATTTT. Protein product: CASSFSGLNTDTQYF. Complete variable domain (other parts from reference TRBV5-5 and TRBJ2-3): DAGVTQSPTHLIKTRGQQVTLRCSPISGHKSVSWYQQVLGQGPQFIFQYYEKEERGRGNFPDRFSARQFPNYSSELNVNALLLGDSALYLCASSFSGLNTDTQYFGPGTRLTVL.

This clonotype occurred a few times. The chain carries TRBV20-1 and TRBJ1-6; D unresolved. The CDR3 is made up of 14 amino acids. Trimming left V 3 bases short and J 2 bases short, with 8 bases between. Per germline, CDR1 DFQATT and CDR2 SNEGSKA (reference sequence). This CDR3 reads CSASGQTYNSPLHF. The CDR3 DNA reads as TGCAGTGCTAGCGGGCAGACCTATAATTCACCCCTCCACTTT.

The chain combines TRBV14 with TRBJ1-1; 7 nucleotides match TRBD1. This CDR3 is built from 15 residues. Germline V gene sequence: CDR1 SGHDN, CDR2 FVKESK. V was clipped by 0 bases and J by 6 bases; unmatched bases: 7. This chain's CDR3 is CASSQESNRGSEAFF. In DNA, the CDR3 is TGTGCCAGCAGCCAAGAATCGAACAGGGGTTCTGAAGCTTTCTTT.

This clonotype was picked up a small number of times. The CDR3 spells CASSRTASTGELFF. The CDR3 bases are TGTGCCAGCAGTAGGACAGCTTCCACCGGGGAGCTGTTTTTT. This chain links TRBV6-6 with TRBJ2-2, with D maybe TRBD1 (6 bases). The germline gives CDR1 MNHNY, CDR2 SVGAGI (reference sequence). This CDR3 has 14 amino acids. V was shortened by 5 bases and J by 4 bases, with 11 bases between the two germline ends.

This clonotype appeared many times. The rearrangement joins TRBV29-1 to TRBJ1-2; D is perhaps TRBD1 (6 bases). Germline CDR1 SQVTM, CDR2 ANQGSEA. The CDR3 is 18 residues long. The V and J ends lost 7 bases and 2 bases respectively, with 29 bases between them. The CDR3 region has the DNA TGCAGCGCCGGCTGGGGGGCAGGGATGGTTGTCGCGAACTATGGCTACACCTTC. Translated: CSAGWGAGMVVANYGYTF.

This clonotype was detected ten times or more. The chain's CDR3 is CASSISSGELTGELFF. The DNA for the CDR3 is TGTGCCAGCAGCATATCTAGCGGGGAGCTCACCGGGGAGCTGTTTTTT. This chain links TRBV5-8 with TRBJ2-2; 9 bases are a match to TRBD2. The CDR3 runs 16 residues. Per the germline V gene, CDR1 is SGHTS and CDR2 is YDEGEE. After removal of 4 bases from V and 4 bases from J, the junction contained 8 bases not matched to a gene.

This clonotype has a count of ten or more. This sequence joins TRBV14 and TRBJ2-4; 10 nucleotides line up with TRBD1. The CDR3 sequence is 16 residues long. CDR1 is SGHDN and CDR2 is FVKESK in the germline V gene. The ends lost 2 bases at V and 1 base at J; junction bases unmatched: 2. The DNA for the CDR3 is TGTGCCAGCAGCCAACGGACAGGGGGGGCCAAAAACATTCAGTACTTC. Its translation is CASSQRTGGAKNIQYF.

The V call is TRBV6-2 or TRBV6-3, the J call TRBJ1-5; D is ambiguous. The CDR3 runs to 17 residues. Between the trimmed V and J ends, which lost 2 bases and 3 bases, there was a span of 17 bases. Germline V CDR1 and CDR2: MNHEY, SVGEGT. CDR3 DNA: TGTGCCAGCAGTTACCCCCGGATGATGGATCCCAATCAGCCCCAGCATTTT. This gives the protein CASSYPRMMDPNQPQHF.

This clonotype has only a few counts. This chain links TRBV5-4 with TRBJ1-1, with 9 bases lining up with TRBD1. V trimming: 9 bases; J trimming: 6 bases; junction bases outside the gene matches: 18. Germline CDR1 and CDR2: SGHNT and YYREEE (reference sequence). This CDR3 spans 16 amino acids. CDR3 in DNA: TGTGCCACCTTCTCGGGGACAGGGTTTTCTGGTCCTGAAGCTTTCTTT. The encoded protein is CATFSGTGFSGPEAFF.

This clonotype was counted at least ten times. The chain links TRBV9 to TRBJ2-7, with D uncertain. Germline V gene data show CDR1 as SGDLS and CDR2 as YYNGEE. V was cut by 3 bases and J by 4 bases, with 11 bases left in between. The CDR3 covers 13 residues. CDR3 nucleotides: TGTGCCAGCAGCGAAGGGATCGGGTACGAGCAGTACTTC. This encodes CASSEGIGYEQYF.

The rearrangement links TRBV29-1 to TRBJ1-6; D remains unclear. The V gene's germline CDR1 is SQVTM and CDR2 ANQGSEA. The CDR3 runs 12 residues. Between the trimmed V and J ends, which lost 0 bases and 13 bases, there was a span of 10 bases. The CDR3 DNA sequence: TGCAGCGTTGAAGACCCTTCCGGCCCCCTCCACTTT. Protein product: CSVEDPSGPLHF.